This T cell receptor beta chain comes out of a study of shared clonotypes between healthy human individuals. Across the study: Per donor, three plates held CD4 naive cells, three held CD4 memory, two held CD8 naive and one held CD8 memory. Regarding the study as a whole: Sharing of clonotypes among donors was expected to vary with sequencing depth. On the whole, naive subsets had larger estimated richness than memory subsets had.

CDR3 length: 16 residues. Germline assignment: CDR1 MDHEN and CDR2 SYDVKM. V lost 1 base to trimming and J lost 2 bases; unmatched junction nucleotides: 4. CD45RO-negative CD8 cells positively selected for CCR7 made up the naive population, which excluded terminally differentiated effector memory CD45RA+ cells. Those who donated, Caucasian adults without exception, all lived in Nashville, Tennessee. The protocol was immunoSEQ multiplex PCR, while the TCRdb copy is restricted to in-frame clones and leaves out a portion. The table shows just over 2,000,000 clones, with 85% to 95% occurring only once. Remarks on this clone: As yet, its antigen is unknown.

This receptor was taken from a man aged 18 to 29 in good health. The sequenced sample was naive CD8+ T cells sorted from blood. The V and J genes are TRBV28 and TRBJ1-5; 8 positions agree with TRBD1. As DNA, the CDR3 is TGTGCCAGCAGTTTATACCAGGGGGCGGGCAATCAGCCCCAGCATTTT. It yields the protein CASSLYQGAGNQPQHF.